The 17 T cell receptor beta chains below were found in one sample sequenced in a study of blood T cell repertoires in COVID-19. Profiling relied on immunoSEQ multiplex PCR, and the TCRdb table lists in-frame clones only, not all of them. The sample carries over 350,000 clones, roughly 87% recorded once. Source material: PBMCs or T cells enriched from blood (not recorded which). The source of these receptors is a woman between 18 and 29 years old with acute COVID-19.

CDR3 DNA sequence: TGCGCCAGCAGATGGAGCGGGGGGGCCGGGGAGACCCAGTACTTC. It specifies CASRWSGGAGETQYF. The chain combines TRBV5-1 with TRBJ2-5; 10 bases map to TRBD2. This CDR3 is built from 15 residues. V lost 5 bases, J lost 5 bases, and 9 bases stayed unmatched. In germline, CDR1 is SGHRS, CDR2 YFSETQ.

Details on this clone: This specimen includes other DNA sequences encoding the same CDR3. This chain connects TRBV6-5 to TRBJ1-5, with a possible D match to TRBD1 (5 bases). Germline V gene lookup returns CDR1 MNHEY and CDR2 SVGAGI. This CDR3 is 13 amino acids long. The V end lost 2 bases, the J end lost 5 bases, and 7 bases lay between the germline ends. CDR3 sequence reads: CASSYRQYQPQHF. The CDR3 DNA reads TGTGCCAGCAGTTACCGACAGTATCAGCCCCAGCATTTT.

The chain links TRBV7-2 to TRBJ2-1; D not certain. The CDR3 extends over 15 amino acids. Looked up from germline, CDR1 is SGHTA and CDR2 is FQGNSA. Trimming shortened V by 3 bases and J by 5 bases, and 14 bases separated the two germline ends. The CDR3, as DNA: TGTGCCAGCAGCTTTGTAGGAGCGTTCGACAATGAGCAGTTCTTC. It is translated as CASSFVGAFDNEQFF. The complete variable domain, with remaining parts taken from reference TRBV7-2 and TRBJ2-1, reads GAGVSQSPSNKVTEKGKDVELRCDPISGHTALYWYRQSLGQGLEFLIYFQGNSAPDKSGLPSDRFSAERTGGSVSTLTIQRTQQEDSAVYLCASSFVGAFDNEQFFGPGTRLTVL.

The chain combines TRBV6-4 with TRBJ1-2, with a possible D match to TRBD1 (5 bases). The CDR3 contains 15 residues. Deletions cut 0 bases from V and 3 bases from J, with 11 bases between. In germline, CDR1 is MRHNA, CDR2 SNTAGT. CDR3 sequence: CASSDSRRGDYGYTF. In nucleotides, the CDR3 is TGTGCCAGCAGTGACTCTAGAAGGGGCGACTATGGCTACACCTTC.

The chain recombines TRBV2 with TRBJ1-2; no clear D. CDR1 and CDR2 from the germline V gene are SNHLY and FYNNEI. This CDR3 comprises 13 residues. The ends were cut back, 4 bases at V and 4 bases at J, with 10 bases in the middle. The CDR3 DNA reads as TGTGCCAGCAGTGCAGGAGGAATCTATGGCTACACCTTC. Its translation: CASSAGGIYGYTF.

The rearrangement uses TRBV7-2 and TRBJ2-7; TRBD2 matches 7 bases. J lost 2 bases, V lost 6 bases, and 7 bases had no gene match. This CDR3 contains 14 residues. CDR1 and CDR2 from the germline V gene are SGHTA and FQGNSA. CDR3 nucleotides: TGTGCCAGCAGGATCGGACTAGTGGCCTACGAGCAGTACTTC. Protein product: CASRIGLVAYEQYF. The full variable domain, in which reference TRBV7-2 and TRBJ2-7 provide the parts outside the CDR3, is GAGVSQSPSNKVTEKGKDVELRCDPISGHTALYWYRQSLGQGLEFLIYFQGNSAPDKSGLPSDRFSAERTGGSVSTLTIQRTQQEDSAVYLCASRIGLVAYEQYFGPGTRLTVT.

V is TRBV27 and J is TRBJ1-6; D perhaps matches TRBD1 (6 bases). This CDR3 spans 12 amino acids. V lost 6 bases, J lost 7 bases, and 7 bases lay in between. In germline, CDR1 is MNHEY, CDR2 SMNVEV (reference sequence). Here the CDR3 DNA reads TGTGCCAGCAGGGACAGCAATTCACCCCTCCACTTT. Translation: CASRDSNSPLHF.

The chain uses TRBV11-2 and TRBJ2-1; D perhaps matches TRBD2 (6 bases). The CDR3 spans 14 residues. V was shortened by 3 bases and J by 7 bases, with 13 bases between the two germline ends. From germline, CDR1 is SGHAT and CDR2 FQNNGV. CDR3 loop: CASSFPGELNEQFF. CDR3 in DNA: TGTGCCAGCAGCTTTCCGGGAGAGTTGAATGAGCAGTTCTTC.

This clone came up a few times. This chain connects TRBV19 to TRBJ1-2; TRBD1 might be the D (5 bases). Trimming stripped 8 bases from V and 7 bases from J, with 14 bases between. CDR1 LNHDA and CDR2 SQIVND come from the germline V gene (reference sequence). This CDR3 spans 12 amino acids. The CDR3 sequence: CASEGVSLGYTF. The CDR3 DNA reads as TGTGCCAGTGAAGGGGTATCGCTTGGCTACACCTTC.

In DNA form, the CDR3 reads TGTGCCAGCAGCCACCGGGACAGGCCTGACAATGAGCAGTTCTTC. It is translated as CASSHRDRPDNEQFF. The chain joins TRBV11-2 to TRBJ2-1, with 8 bases matching TRBD1. This CDR3 is 15 amino acids long. V was pared by 5 bases and J by 5 bases, with 8 bases of the junction left unmatched. Germline V CDR1 and CDR2: SGHAT, FQNNGV. Supplemented by reference TRBV11-2 and TRBJ2-1, the full variable domain reads EAGVAQSPRYKIIEKRQSVAFWCNPISGHATLYWYQQILGQGPKLLIQFQNNGVVDDSQLPKDRFSAERLKGVDSTLKIQPAKLEDSAVYLCASSHRDRPDNEQFFGPGTRLTVL.

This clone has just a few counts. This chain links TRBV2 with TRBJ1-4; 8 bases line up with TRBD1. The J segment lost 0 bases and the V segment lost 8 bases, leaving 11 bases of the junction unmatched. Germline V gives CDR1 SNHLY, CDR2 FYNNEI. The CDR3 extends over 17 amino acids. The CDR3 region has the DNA TGTGCCAGCGGGCGGGACAGGACAGTACCAACTAATGAAAAACTGTTTTTT. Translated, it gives CASGRDRTVPTNEKLFF.

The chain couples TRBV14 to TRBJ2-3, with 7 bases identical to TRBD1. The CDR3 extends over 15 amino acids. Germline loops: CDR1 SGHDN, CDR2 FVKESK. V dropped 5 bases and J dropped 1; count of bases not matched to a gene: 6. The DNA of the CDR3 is TGTGCCAGCAGCGCACAGGGGCTAGGCACAGATACGCAGTATTTT. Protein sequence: CASSAQGLGTDTQYF.

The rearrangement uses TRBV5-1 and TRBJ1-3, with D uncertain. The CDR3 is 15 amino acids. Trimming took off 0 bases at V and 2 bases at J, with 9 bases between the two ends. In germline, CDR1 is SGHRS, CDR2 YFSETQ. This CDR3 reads CASSLDRGAGNTIYF. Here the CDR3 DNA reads TGCGCCAGCAGCTTGGATCGGGGAGCTGGAAACACCATATATTTT. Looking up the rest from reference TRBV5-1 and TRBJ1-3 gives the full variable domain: KAGVTQTPRYLIKTRGQQVTLSCSPISGHRSVSWYQQTPGQGLQFLFEYFSETQRNKGNFPGRFSGRQFSNSRSEMNVSTLELGDSALYLCASSLDRGAGNTIYFGEGSWLTVV.

The CDR3 nucleotides are TGTGCCAGCAGCCGAGCGGGAGGCTCCTACAATGAGCAGTTCTTC. Translated, it gives CASSRAGGSYNEQFF. The rearrangement uses TRBV11-3 and TRBJ2-1, with 9 bases aligning to TRBD2. The CDR3 covers 15 residues. J lost 0 bases, V lost 5 bases, and 2 bases had no gene match. CDR1 is SGHNT, CDR2 YENEEA, per germline.

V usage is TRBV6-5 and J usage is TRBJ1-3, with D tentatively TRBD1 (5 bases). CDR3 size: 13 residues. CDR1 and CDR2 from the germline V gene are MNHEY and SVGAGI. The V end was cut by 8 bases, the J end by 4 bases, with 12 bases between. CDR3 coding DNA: TGTGCCAGCCGGATGGGGCCCGGAAACACCATATATTTT. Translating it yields CASRMGPGNTIYF.

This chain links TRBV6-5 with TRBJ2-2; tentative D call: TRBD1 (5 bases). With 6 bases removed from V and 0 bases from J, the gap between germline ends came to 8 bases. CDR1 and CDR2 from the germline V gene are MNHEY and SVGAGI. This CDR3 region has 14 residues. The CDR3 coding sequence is TGTGCCAGCAGGACAGATCCGAACACCGGGGAGCTGTTTTTT. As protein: CASRTDPNTGELFF.

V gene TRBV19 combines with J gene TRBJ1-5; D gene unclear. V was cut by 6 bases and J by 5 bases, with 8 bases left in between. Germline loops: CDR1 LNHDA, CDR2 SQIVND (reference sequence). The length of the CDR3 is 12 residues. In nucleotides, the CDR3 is TGTGCCAGTAGCTCGCCAGATCAGCCCCAGCATTTT. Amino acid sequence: CASSSPDQPQHF. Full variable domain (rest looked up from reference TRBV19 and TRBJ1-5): DGGITQSPKYLFRKEGQNVTLSCEQNLNHDAMYWYRQDPGQGLRLIYYSQIVNDFQKGDIAEGYSVSREKKESFPLTVTSAQKNPTAFYLCASSSPDQPQHFGDGTRLSIL.